Given below is one TCR beta chain in context. Libraries were prepared by immunoSEQ multiplex PCR; TCRdb keeps only in-frame clonotypes and omits some of them. The data show some 180,000 clones, 90% to 95% seen once. The data were taken from a study of T cell responses to AZD1222 COVID-19 vaccine. This CDR3 contains 11 residues. Germline V gives CDR1 SGHAT, CDR2 FQNNGV. Trimming took 5 bases from V and 5 from J, leaving 7 bases between them. The receptor was isolated from an adult who received the MenACWY meningococcal vaccine as a control. Here the sequenced sample was peripheral blood, taken 28 days after the second dose of the MenACWY control vaccine. This chain connects TRBV11-2 to TRBJ2-7, with D possibly being TRBD1 (6 bases). The CDR3 loop reads CASSAGDEQYF. The CDR3, as DNA: TGTGCCAGCAGCGCAGGGGACGAGCAGTACTTC.